These 20 T cell receptor beta chains came from one sample sequenced in a study of CD4 T cells in relation to SARS-CoV-2 and coronaviruses (dated by TCRdb to the early 2020s). The antigens these receptors bind are not known. Library preparation was by the immunoSEQ multiplex PCR assay. What TCRdb holds here is the immuneACCESS table cut down to in-frame rearrangements. Part of the clones is not present; checked against another copy, under half of the missing clones reflect an unresolved V gene, and the others are unexplained. A total of about 26,000 clones appear in this sample, over 60% of them only once. The ten largest clones represent 8% to 13% of the sample. CD4+ T cells from unexposed donors were collected before the COVID-19 pandemic (2011-2018). After around 10 days of culture, CD4+ T cells were isolated with the EasySep CD4+ T cell isolation kit. Sequenced sample: CD4+ T cells from PBMCs, cultured in vitro. The source is a human donor in good health.

In this sample, this clone turned up once. The gene calls are TRBV7-3 and TRBJ2-2, with a weak D call TRBD2 (6 bases). Germline CDR1 is SGHTA and CDR2 is FQGTGA. V was cut by 5 bases and J by 7 bases, with 11 bases left in between. The CDR3 is 13 residues long. The CDR3 here is CASSASVSGELFF. The CDR3 DNA reads TGTGCCAGCAGCGCTAGCGTGAGCGGGGAGCTGTTTTTT.

The chain is built from TRBV7-2 and TRBJ1-2; D not certain. The CDR3 has 13 residues. Germline V gene data show CDR1 as SGHTA and CDR2 as FQGNSA. Between the trimmed V and J ends, which lost 4 bases and 2 bases, there was a span of 8 bases. CDR3 residues: CASSWVLNYGYTF. CDR3 coding DNA: TGTGCCAGCAGCTGGGTACTAAACTATGGCTACACCTTC. The complete variable domain, with remaining parts taken from reference TRBV7-2 and TRBJ1-2, reads GAGVSQSPSNKVTEKGKDVELRCDPISGHTALYWYRQSLGQGLEFLIYFQGNSAPDKSGLPSDRFSAERTGGSVSTLTIQRTQQEDSAVYLCASSWVLNYGYTFGSGTRLTVV.

The genes are TRBV6-6 and TRBJ2-4; a weak D match, TRBD2 (6 bases). This CDR3 region has 16 residues. Germline CDR1 reads MNHNY; CDR2 reads SVGAGI (reference sequence). Between the trimmed V and J ends, which lost 9 bases and 1 base, there was a span of 19 bases. The CDR3 sequence is CASLMGLDIAKNIQYF. In DNA form, the CDR3 reads TGTGCCAGTCTGATGGGACTGGATATTGCCAAAAACATTCAGTACTTC.

The rearrangement uses TRBV25-1 and TRBJ2-1, with 8 bases lining up with TRBD1. The CDR3 extends over 15 amino acids. V gave up 4 bases and J gave up 5 bases; unmatched junction bases: 7. Per the germline V gene, CDR1 is MGHDK and CDR2 is SYGVNS. This chain's CDR3 is CASSGRTGSHNEQFF. CDR3 nucleotide sequence: TGTGCCAGCAGTGGGCGGACAGGGTCGCACAATGAGCAGTTCTTC.

The rearrangement joins TRBV5-1 to TRBJ2-7; 8 bases align to TRBD2. Losses at the gene ends were 0 bases for V and 6 bases for J; bases not matched to a gene: 8. CDR1 SGHRS and CDR2 YFSETQ come from the germline V gene. The CDR3 spans 15 residues. The CDR3 sequence is CASSLGAGGVSEQYF. As DNA, the CDR3 is TGCGCCAGCAGCTTGGGTGCCGGGGGGGTTAGCGAGCAGTACTTC.

V usage is TRBV19 and J usage is TRBJ2-1; a possible D gene is TRBD1 (6 bases). Germline lookup yields CDR1 LNHDA and CDR2 SQIVND (reference sequence). The CDR3 loop spans 15 amino acids. Deletions cut 4 bases from V and 6 bases from J, with 16 bases between. DNA of the CDR3: TGTGCCAGTAGTAGGAATCTGGACAGCGGCAATGAGCAGTTCTTC. It translates to CASSRNLDSGNEQFF. Together with reference TRBV19 and TRBJ2-1, the CDR3 gives the full variable domain: DGGITQSPKYLFRKEGQNVTLSCEQNLNHDAMYWYRQDPGQGLRLIYYSQIVNDFQKGDIAEGYSVSREKKESFPLTVTSAQKNPTAFYLCASSRNLDSGNEQFFGPGTRLTVL.

V gene TRBV6-5 combines with J gene TRBJ2-1; no clear D gene. From germline, CDR1 is MNHEY and CDR2 SVGAGI. The CDR3 runs to 15 residues. V dropped 5 bases and J dropped 0 bases, with 11 bases sitting between them. Here the CDR3 reads CASSLMAGSYNEQFF. As DNA, the CDR3 is TGTGCCAGCAGTCTCATGGCTGGCTCCTACAATGAGCAGTTCTTC.

This sequence joins TRBV25-1 and TRBJ2-1, with a weak D call TRBD1 (6 bases). This CDR3 has 13 amino acids. V was shortened by 6 bases and J by 1 base, with 7 bases between the two germline ends. Per germline, CDR1 MGHDK and CDR2 SYGVNS. This chain's CDR3 is CASRGTSYNEQFF. The CDR3 nucleotides are TGTGCCAGCAGAGGGACATCCTACAATGAGCAGTTCTTC.

The J gene is TRBJ2-1, the V gene TRBV21-1; no DNA check was done on the table's D call, TRBD1. TRBV21-1 represents a pseudogene. The CDR3 runs to 15 residues. The chain's CDR3 is CASSKKDRGRNEQFF. DNA of the CDR3: TGTGCCAGCAGCAAGAAGGACAGGGGTAGGAATGAGCAGTTCTTC.

This sequence joins TRBV27 and TRBJ1-4; possibly TRBD1 for D (5 bases). Germline V lookup: CDR1 MNHEY, CDR2 SMNVEV (reference sequence). Trimming pared 2 bases from V and 2 bases from J, leaving 6 bases between. The CDR3 runs to 14 residues. The CDR3 DNA reads as TGTGCCAGCAGTTTAGCAGGGACTAATGAAAAACTGTTTTTT. Its protein product is CASSLAGTNEKLFF.

The V gene is TRBV4-3, the J gene TRBJ1-1; D is unclear. The CDR3 runs to 13 residues. V lost 2 bases and J lost 9, with 13 bases in between. Germline V gives CDR1 LGHNA, CDR2 YSLEER. CDR3 sequence reads: CASSQRALTQAFF. The CDR3, as DNA: TGCGCCAGCAGCCAAAGGGCACTGACTCAAGCTTTCTTT.

This clone was picked up one time. The CDR3 is CAWTPLGRSGNTIYF. The CDR3 DNA follows: TGTGCCTGGACTCCCTTGGGACGGTCTGGAAACACCATATATTTT. The J gene is TRBJ1-3, the V gene TRBV30; maybe TRBD1 (5 bases). The germline V gene has CDR1 GTSNPN and CDR2 SVGIG (reference sequence). Trimming cost V 4 bases and J 1 base, with 14 bases left between them. The CDR3 has 15 amino acids.

This rearrangement joins TRBV6-5 to TRBJ1-6; TRBD1 might be the D (6 bases). V was trimmed by 6 bases and J by 9 bases, leaving 18 bases between them. The CDR3 loop spans 15 amino acids. Germline assignment: CDR1 MNHEY and CDR2 SVGAGI. CDR3 amino acids: CASRAGTLRASPLHF. The DNA of the CDR3 is TGTGCCAGCAGGGCCGGGACACTTCGTGCTTCACCCCTCCACTTT.

This clone occurred a few times. The chain carries TRBV7-2 and TRBJ1-5; D is ambiguous. The CDR3 spans 13 residues. CDR1 is SGHTA, CDR2 FQGNSA, per germline. The ends were cut back, 2 bases at V and 4 bases at J, with 6 bases in the middle. CDR3 DNA: TGTGCCAGCAGCTTAATTGAGAATCAGCCCCAGCATTTT. It is translated as CASSLIENQPQHF.

V usage is TRBV28 and J usage is TRBJ2-1; D possibly corresponds to TRBD2 (5 bases). CDR1 is MDHEN and CDR2 is SYDVKM in the germline V gene. V shed 8 bases and J shed 8 bases, with 13 bases lying between them. This CDR3 region has 12 residues. CDR3 protein: CASFEGRDEQFF. For the CDR3, the DNA is TGTGCCAGCTTCGAGGGAAGGGATGAGCAGTTCTTC.

V is TRBV10-3 and J is TRBJ2-1; a possible D gene is TRBD1 (5 bases). This CDR3 spans 16 amino acids. Germline assignment: CDR1 ENHRY and CDR2 SYGVKD. V was pared by 4 bases and J by 0 bases, with 13 bases between. The CDR3 DNA follows: TGTGCCATCAGTGGGAACGGAAGGGGCTCCTACAATGAGCAGTTCTTC. The encoded protein is CAISGNGRGSYNEQFF.

The gene calls are TRBV7-9 and TRBJ1-2; D is undetermined. This CDR3 is built from 13 residues. Trimming removed 1 base at V and 8 bases at J, with 11 bases between. Per the germline V gene, CDR1 is SEHNR and CDR2 is FQNEAQ (reference sequence). The CDR3 sequence is CASSLDTPPGYTF. As DNA, the CDR3 is TGTGCCAGCAGCTTAGACACTCCACCGGGCTACACCTTC.

The chain is built from TRBV7-2 and TRBJ1-1, with unresolved D. The CDR3 runs 14 residues. Trimming shortened V by 2 bases and J by 0 bases, and 7 bases separated the two germline ends. Germline loops: CDR1 SGHTA, CDR2 FQGNSA. CDR3 loop: CASSLHSVNTEAFF. CDR3 nucleotides: TGTGCCAGCAGCTTACACAGCGTGAACACTGAAGCTTTCTTT.

The chain carries TRBV7-2 and TRBJ2-7, with 10 bases matching TRBD2. CDR1 SGHTA and CDR2 FQGNSA come from the germline V gene. V lost 6 bases to trimming and J lost 5 bases; unmatched junction nucleotides: 7. The CDR3 is made up of 14 amino acids. The CDR3 spells CASSFSGGWDEQYF. The CDR3 region has the DNA TGTGCCAGCAGTTTTAGCGGGGGGTGGGACGAGCAGTACTTC.

The chain links TRBV12-3 or TRBV12-4 to TRBJ1-5, with D uncertain. Trimming stripped 7 bases from V and 0 bases from J, with 7 bases between. CDR3 length equals 13 residues. CDR3 coding DNA: TGTGCCAGCACCTTAAATAGCAATCAGCCCCAGCATTTT. Residues: CASTLNSNQPQHF.